The rows below give T cell receptor beta chains drawn from one sample of a study of shared clonotypes between healthy human individuals. Data came from immunoSEQ multiplex PCR; TCRdb stores just in-frame clones and leaves some out. The sample comprises 490,000 or so clones, roughly 85% of which are singletons, and 9.5% to 15% rests with the top ten. The sample was PBMCs. The receptors stem from a woman aged 40 to 49 in good health. Some clones in this sample may be carry-over from other donors' samples. Each CDR3 is given with its conserved first and last residue. A D gene is named only where the DNA matches it firmly. Clone size is not always given. Where it is, it says once, few, many or a class for expanded clones.

TRBV5-1,-,few,TRBJ2-6,CASSLSAGANVLTF,TGCGCCAGCAGCTTGTCTGCTGGGGCCAACGTCCTGACTTTC
TRBV4-1,-,-,TRBJ1-2,CASSQRRDIYGYTF,TGCGCCAGCAGCCAAAGGCGGGACATCTATGGCTACACCTTC
TRBV7-2,TRBD1,few,TRBJ2-5,CASSRRTGGAQTQYF,TGTGCCAGCAGCCGACGGACAGGGGGCGCCCAGACCCAGTACTTC
TRBV29-1,TRBD2,few,TRBJ2-2,CSALKTSGTGELFF,TGCAGCGCCCTAAAGACTAGCGGGACCGGGGAGCTGTTTTTT
TRBV10-3,TRBD1,-,TRBJ2-2,CAIRPGQGNTGELFF,TGTGCCATCAGACCGGGACAGGGGAACACCGGGGAGCTGTTTTTT
TRBV5-1,TRBD1,once,TRBJ1-5,CASSRDRNSNQPQHF,TGCGCCAGCAGCAGGGACAGGAATAGCAATCAGCCCCAGCATTTT
TRBV2,-,-,TRBJ2-3,CASSVAGSDTQYF,TGTGCCAGCAGTGTGGCAGGGTCAGATACGCAGTATTTT
TRBV28,-,-,TRBJ2-1,CASSLMSEQFF,TGTGCCAGCAGTTTAATGAGTGAGCAGTTCTTC
TRBV7-7,TRBD2,-,TRBJ2-1,CASSPIAGAFPYEQFF,TGTGCTAGCAGCCCCATAGCGGGAGCGTTCCCTTATGAGCAGTTCTTC
TRBV7-2,TRBD2,many,TRBJ2-7,CASSLARTSARYEQYF,TGTGCCAGCAGCTTAGCGCGTACTAGCGCCCGGTACGAGCAGTACTTC
TRBV7-8,TRBD1,-,TRBJ2-3,CASSYRDRGTDTQYF,TGTGCCAGCAGCTACCGGGACAGGGGCACAGATACGCAGTATTTT
TRBV5-1,-,-,TRBJ2-7,CASSLTSSSYEQYF,TGCGCCAGCAGCTTAACTAGCTCCTCCTACGAGCAGTACTTC
TRBV12-1,-,few,TRBJ2-7,CASSPDEQYF,TGTGCCAGCAGCCCCGACGAGCAGTACTTC
TRBV28,-,-,TRBJ2-6,CASSPNRGGGANVLTF,TGTGCCAGCAGTCCAAACAGGGGAGGTGGGGCCAACGTCCTGACTTTC
TRBV2,TRBD1,-,TRBJ1-5,CASSRRDRGDQPQHF,TGTGCCAGCTCCCGCCGGGACAGGGGCGATCAGCCCCAGCATTTT
TRBV9,-,-,TRBJ2-7,CASSAEAAWSRQYPYEQYF,TGTGCCAGCAGCGCTGAAGCCGCATGGTCGAGACAGTATCCCTACGAGCAGTACTTC
TRBV5-6,TRBD2,-,TRBJ2-3,CASSSLAGDQYTQYF,TGTGCCAGCAGCTCACTAGCGGGAGATCAATATACGCAGTATTTT
TRBV2,-,-,TRBJ2-5,CASSALEETQYF,TGTGCCAGCAGCGCCCTCGAGGAGACCCAGTACTTC
TRBV19,-,once,TRBJ2-3,CASSPRHKKYITSDTQYF,TGTGCCAGTAGTCCTCGACATAAGAAGTACATAACATCAGATACGCAGTATTTT
TRBV5-4,TRBD1,once,TRBJ2-7,CASSLVGQGAWEQYF,TGTGCCAGCAGCTTGGTGGGACAGGGGGCGTGGGAGCAGTACTTC
TRBV6-5,-,-,TRBJ2-3,CASSSIAPAAGDTQYF,TGTGCCAGCAGTTCAATAGCGCCTGCGGCAGGAGATACGCAGTATTTT
TRBV9,-,-,TRBJ1-4,CASSPRQYNEKLFF,TGTGCCAGCAGCCCCCGACAGTATAATGAAAAACTGTTTTTT
TRBV10-2,-,-,TRBJ1-1,CASSARGLNTEAFF,TGCGCCAGCAGTGCAAGGGGGTTGAACACTGAAGCTTTCTTT
TRBV15,-,-,TRBJ1-1,CATSRDGGGYTEAFF,TGTGCCACCAGCAGAGATGGCGGGGGTTACACTGAAGCTTTCTTT
TRBV5-1,TRBD2,-,TRBJ2-1,CASSLGWEGNEQFF,TGCGCCAGCAGCTTGGGGTGGGAGGGGAATGAGCAGTTCTTC
TRBV2,TRBD1,-,TRBJ1-1,CASQPRQGAAEAFF,TGTGCCAGCCAGCCTCGGCAGGGGGCGGCTGAAGCTTTCTTT
TRBV5-1,-,few,TRBJ1-6,CASSLGRIFSNSPLHF,TGCGCCAGCAGCTTGGGACGCATTTTTAGCAATTCACCCCTCCACTTT
TRBV5-1,TRBD2,-,TRBJ2-1,CASSLGTSGRLDEQFF,TGCGCCAGCAGCCTAGGGACTAGCGGGAGGTTGGATGAGCAGTTCTTC
TRBV6-1,-,few,TRBJ2-7,CASSEGWESYEQYF,TGTGCCAGCAGTGAAGGGTGGGAGTCCTACGAGCAGTACTTC
TRBV6-1,TRBD1,-,TRBJ2-7,CASSEGGQGAREQYF,TGTGCCAGCAGTGAAGGGGGACAGGGGGCGAGAGAGCAGTACTTC
TRBV9,TRBD1,-,TRBJ2-2,CASSGQGATGELFF,TGTGCCAGCAGCGGACAGGGCGCCACCGGGGAGCTGTTTTTT
TRBV5-5,TRBD1,-,TRBJ1-1,CASSLAKDRRSMNTEAFF,TGTGCCAGCAGCTTGGCCAAGGACAGGAGATCAATGAACACTGAAGCTTTCTTT
TRBV5-1,TRBD1,-,TRBJ2-1,CASKLIFGTGGTDEQFF,TGCGCCAGCAAGCTCATCTTTGGGACAGGGGGCACAGATGAGCAGTTCTTC
TRBV28,-,-,TRBJ2-7,CASSLSGFEQYF,TGTGCCAGCAGTTTATCGGGGTTCGAGCAGTACTTC
TRBV15,-,-,TRBJ1-2,CATSGLWGDGYTF,TGTGCCACCAGCGGCCTATGGGGTGATGGCTACACCTTC
TRBV11-3,-,-,TRBJ2-1,CASSLGSPRRLVAYNEQFF,TGTGCCAGCAGCTTGGGCAGCCCCAGGAGACTAGTGGCCTACAATGAGCAGTTCTTC
TRBV5-1,-,once,TRBJ2-2,CASSITTFANTGELFF,TGCGCCAGCAGCATAACGACTTTCGCGAACACCGGGGAGCTGTTTTTT
TRBV7-4,-,-,TRBJ1-1,CASSRQFEAFF,TGTGCCAGCAGCCGACAGTTCGAAGCTTTCTTT
TRBV5-6,TRBD1,-,TRBJ2-3,CASSPRTGATDTQYF,TGTGCCAGCAGCCCAAGGACAGGGGCCACAGATACGCAGTATTTT
TRBV15,-,few,TRBJ1-5,CATSRDYSNQPQHF,TGTGCCACCAGCAGAGATTATTCCAATCAGCCCCAGCATTTT
TRBV7-2,-,-,TRBJ1-2,CASSLATWNGYTF,TGTGCCAGCAGCCTAGCCACCTGGAATGGCTACACCTTC
TRBV5-1,TRBD1,-,TRBJ2-2,CASSSTGANTGELFF,TGCGCCAGCAGCAGCACAGGGGCGAACACCGGGGAGCTGTTTTTT
TRBV2,TRBD2,-,TRBJ2-7,CASSRSGSRYEQYF,TGTGCCAGCAGTCGGAGCGGGAGTCGGTACGAGCAGTACTTC
TRBV30,TRBD1,-,TRBJ1-2,CAWSQTGGNGYTF,TGTGCCTGGAGCCAGACAGGGGGGAATGGCTACACCTTC
TRBV9,-,-,TRBJ2-1,CASSRLVNEQFF,TGTGCCAGCAGCAGACTAGTAAATGAGCAGTTCTTC
TRBV7-9,TRBD2,-,TRBJ2-1,CASILIAGGEQFF,TGTGCCAGCATCCTGATAGCGGGAGGGGAGCAGTTCTTC
TRBV5-1,-,-,TRBJ2-7,CASSLVGGWGEQYF,TGCGCCAGCAGCTTGGTTGGAGGGTGGGGCGAGCAGTACTTC